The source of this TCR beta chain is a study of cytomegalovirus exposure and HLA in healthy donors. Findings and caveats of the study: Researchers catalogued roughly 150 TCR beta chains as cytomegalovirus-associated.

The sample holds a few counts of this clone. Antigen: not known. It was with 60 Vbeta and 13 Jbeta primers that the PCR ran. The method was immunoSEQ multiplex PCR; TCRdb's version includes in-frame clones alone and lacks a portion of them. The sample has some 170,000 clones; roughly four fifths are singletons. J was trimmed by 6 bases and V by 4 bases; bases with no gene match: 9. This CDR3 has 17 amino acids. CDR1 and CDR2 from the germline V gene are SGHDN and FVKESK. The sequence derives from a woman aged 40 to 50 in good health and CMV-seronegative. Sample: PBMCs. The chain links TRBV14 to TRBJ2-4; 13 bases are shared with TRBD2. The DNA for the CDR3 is TGTGCCAGCAGCCGCCCTGGGACTAGCGGGATTAGAAACATTCAGTACTTC. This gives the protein CASSRPGTSGIRNIQYF.